This TCR beta chain is drawn from a study of vaccination effects on CD4 cells after COVID-19. Looking at the study overall: Sampling occurred a median 72 days post second dose, range 14 to 241.

To note about this clone: The antigen remains undetermined.

The assay was immunoSEQ multiplex PCR, and TCRdb's table has in-frame clones only and misses some. Of about 12,000 clones in the sample, approximately 71% were seen once. ViraFEST expansion of antigen-specific CD4+ T cells with viral peptide pools preceded sequencing. Culture lasted around eleven days before CD4+ T cell isolation. Participants each got two BNT162b2 or mRNA-1273 vaccine doses. Each well held a few million PBMC cultured with 7.5 to 10 ug/ml peptides and 8.5 to 10 IU/ml IL-2. On day 3 and again on day 7, half the medium was replaced with IL-2 medium. Findings and caveats of the study: Vaccine-induced clones in healthy vaccinees cross-reacted with common cold coronaviruses in only 1 of 255 cases.

The TCR was taken from a human donor who received a COVID-19 vaccine. Specimen: CD4+ T cells from PBMCs cultured with SARS-CoV-2 spike peptides, collected after COVID-19 vaccination.

The CDR3 loop reads CASSSLGASYNEQFF. Here the CDR3 DNA reads TGTGCCAGCAGCTCTTTGGGGGCCAGCTACAATGAGCAGTTCTTC. The chain combines TRBV7-2 with TRBJ2-1, with D possibly TRBD1 on 6 matching bases. Germline V gene sequence: CDR1 SGHTA, CDR2 FQGNSA. The V and J ends lost 4 bases and 3 bases respectively, with 13 bases between them. The CDR3 is made up of 15 amino acids.